Sequencing of this TCR beta chain was carried out in a study of patients and donors after allogeneic stem cell transplantation. From germline, CDR1 is ENHRY and CDR2 SYGVKD. There are 15 residues in the CDR3. With V trimmed by 6 bases and J by 3 bases, 4 bases remained unmatched. TCRdb re-derived calls from the RT-PCR reads in MiXCR, one entry per CDR3 protein. The sample holds about 110,000 distinct CDR3 sequences, approximately 40% seen once. The receptor was derived from a human donor who was either an allogeneic HSCT recipient or a stem cell or donor lymphocyte infusion donor (not recorded which). It is not recorded whose cells these are; they may come from a transplant donor. This chain connects TRBV10-3 to TRBJ2-7; TRBD2 aligns across 14 bases. Sequences were obtained from blood, either unsorted or a sorted T cell fraction (not recorded which). For the CDR3, the DNA is TGTGCCATCAGCTCCGGGACTAGCGGGAGCTACGAGCAGTACTTC. Residues: CAISSGTSGSYEQYF.